These T cell receptor beta chains were read from a single sample in a study of immune characterization of retroperitoneal liposarcoma. Each CDR3 protein gets one entry after TCRdb re-called the PCR reads with MiXCR. Of 9,500 to 14,000 distinct CDR3 sequences in the sample, roughly 28% were seen once. The sequenced sample was tumor tissue. The receptor set was obtained from a female donor with retroperitoneal liposarcoma. Both conserved end residues are part of each CDR3. The order of the fields is clone size, J gene, V gene, D gene, CDR3 DNA, CDR3 protein. A D gene is named only where the DNA matches it firmly. Where a row states a size, it is once, few, many or the class of an expanded clone; other rows omit it.

clone_size: -
j_call: TRBJ2-7
v_call: TRBV27
d_call: TRBD2
cdr3_nt: TGTGCCAGCAGACCGGGACTAGCGGTGTACGAGCAGTACTTC
cdr3_aa: CASRPGLAVYEQYF

clone_size: few
j_call: TRBJ2-5
v_call: TRBV27
d_call: -
cdr3_nt: TGTGCCAGTCGGCGGTTGCAAGAGACCCAGTACTTC
cdr3_aa: CASRRLQETQYF

clone_size: -
j_call: TRBJ2-4
v_call: TRBV6-6
d_call: -
cdr3_nt: TGTGCCAGCAGTTACTCGTTTATTCAGTACTTC
cdr3_aa: CASSYSFIQYF

clone_size: -
j_call: TRBJ2-2
v_call: TRBV6-6
d_call: TRBD1
cdr3_nt: TGTGCCAGCAGTTACGGTTCAGGGGGATACACCGGGGAGCTGTTTTTT
cdr3_aa: CASSYGSGGYTGELFF

clone_size: -
j_call: TRBJ2-5
v_call: TRBV6-5
d_call: TRBD2
cdr3_nt: TGTGCCAGCCGACCCAGCGGGGGGGCAGAGACCCAGTACTTC
cdr3_aa: CASRPSGGAETQYF

clone_size: many
j_call: TRBJ2-7
v_call: TRBV27
d_call: TRBD2
cdr3_nt: TGTGCCAGCAGTTTGACTAGCTCTTCCTACGAGCAGTACTTC
cdr3_aa: CASSLTSSSYEQYF

clone_size: -
j_call: TRBJ2-5
v_call: TRBV12-3/TRBV12-4
d_call: -
cdr3_nt: TGTGCCAGCTGTTATTCGACCACCCAAGAGACCCAGTACTTC
cdr3_aa: CASCYSTTQETQYF

clone_size: medium-sized
j_call: TRBJ2-3
v_call: TRBV12-3/TRBV12-4
d_call: -
cdr3_nt: TGTGCCAGCAGTCGGAGAGACGGCACAGATACGCAGTATTTT
cdr3_aa: CASSRRDGTDTQYF

clone_size: many
j_call: TRBJ2-7
v_call: TRBV6-6
d_call: -
cdr3_nt: TGTGCCAGCAGTTACGTCAACGAGCAGTACTTC
cdr3_aa: CASSYVNEQYF

clone_size: -
j_call: TRBJ1-3
v_call: TRBV6-1
d_call: -
cdr3_nt: TGTGCCAGCAGTGAAGGGGCATTCAGTGGAAACACCATATATTTT
cdr3_aa: CASSEGAFSGNTIYF

clone_size: few
j_call: TRBJ2-1
v_call: TRBV7-6
d_call: -
cdr3_nt: TGTGCCAGCAGCTTAGATGAGGGGCCCACCTACGAGCAGTTCTTC
cdr3_aa: CASSLDEGPTYEQFF

clone_size: medium-sized
j_call: TRBJ2-1
v_call: TRBV6-6
d_call: TRBD1
cdr3_nt: TGTGCCAGCAGTTACTCTGGACAGGGGAATGAGCAGTTCTTC
cdr3_aa: CASSYSGQGNEQFF

clone_size: -
j_call: TRBJ2-7
v_call: TRBV27
d_call: -
cdr3_nt: TGTGCCAGCAGATCAAACAATGCGGCGGCAGGCAACAATGAGCAGTACTTC
cdr3_aa: CASRSNNAAAGNNEQYF

clone_size: medium-sized
j_call: TRBJ2-5
v_call: TRBV7-7
d_call: -
cdr3_nt: TGTGCTAGCAGCCCGGCAGGGAGGAGTGGAGAGACCCAGTACTTC
cdr3_aa: CASSPAGRSGETQYF

clone_size: many
j_call: TRBJ2-7
v_call: TRBV7-3
d_call: -
cdr3_nt: TGTGCCAGCAGCGTCAAGGGGGGCGTGGGCGAGCAGTACTTC
cdr3_aa: CASSVKGGVGEQYF

clone_size: -
j_call: TRBJ1-1
v_call: TRBV7-9
d_call: -
cdr3_nt: TGTGCCAGCAGCCTGCCCCCAGGGAACACTGAAGCTTTCTTT
cdr3_aa: CASSLPPGNTEAFF

clone_size: -
j_call: TRBJ1-1
v_call: TRBV12-3/TRBV12-4
d_call: -
cdr3_nt: TGTGCCAGCACCTCCGGAAGAGCTTTCTTT
cdr3_aa: CASTSGRAFF

clone_size: -
j_call: TRBJ2-1
v_call: TRBV12-5
d_call: TRBD1
cdr3_nt: TGTGCTAGTGGTTTGGTAACCGGGACAGGGGGGAATGAGCAGTTCTTC
cdr3_aa: CASGLVTGTGGNEQFF

clone_size: many
j_call: TRBJ2-1
v_call: TRBV6-6
d_call: -
cdr3_nt: TGTGCCAGCAGTTACTCGATAGGTGTCGATGAGCAGTTCTTC
cdr3_aa: CASSYSIGVDEQFF

clone_size: few
j_call: TRBJ2-1
v_call: TRBV11-3
d_call: TRBD2
cdr3_nt: TGTGCCAGCAGCTTAGATGGGACTAGCGGCTCCTACGAGCAGTTCTTC
cdr3_aa: CASSLDGTSGSYEQFF

clone_size: many
j_call: TRBJ2-3
v_call: TRBV6-1
d_call: -
cdr3_nt: TGTGCCAGCAGCCCTTTTGGCCCTACTAGCACAGATACGCAGTATTTT
cdr3_aa: CASSPFGPTSTDTQYF

clone_size: -
j_call: TRBJ2-1
v_call: TRBV24-1
d_call: TRBD2
cdr3_nt: TGTGCCACCAGTGATCGTGCGGGAGCGGCCTACAATGAGCAGTTCTTC
cdr3_aa: CATSDRAGAAYNEQFF

clone_size: medium-sized
j_call: TRBJ1-5
v_call: TRBV7-2
d_call: -
cdr3_nt: TGTGCCAGCAGCTTACAAAGCTGGGGGAGCAATCAGCCCCAGCATTTT
cdr3_aa: CASSLQSWGSNQPQHF

clone_size: many
j_call: TRBJ2-1
v_call: TRBV7-2
d_call: -
cdr3_nt: TGTGCCAGCAGCTTTCAGGTGGGAGAGACCCAGTTCTTC
cdr3_aa: CASSFQVGETQFF

clone_size: medium-sized
j_call: TRBJ2-1
v_call: TRBV7-2
d_call: TRBD2
cdr3_nt: TGTGCCAGCAGCTTTAGCGGGAGCACCTACGAGCAGTTCTTC
cdr3_aa: CASSFSGSTYEQFF

clone_size: medium-sized
j_call: TRBJ2-7
v_call: TRBV7-2
d_call: TRBD2
cdr3_nt: TGTGCCAGCAGCTTAGCCCCAACTAGCGGGAAAGGGAATGAGCAGTACTTC
cdr3_aa: CASSLAPTSGKGNEQYF

clone_size: -
j_call: TRBJ2-7
v_call: TRBV11-3
d_call: -
cdr3_nt: TGTGCCAGCAGCGCGGACTACGAGCAGTACTTC
cdr3_aa: CASSADYEQYF

clone_size: medium-sized
j_call: TRBJ2-7
v_call: TRBV6-1
d_call: TRBD1
cdr3_nt: TGTGCCAGCAGACGACAGGGGGCTATATCCTACAATGAGCAGTACTTC
cdr3_aa: CASRRQGAISYNEQYF

clone_size: few
j_call: TRBJ2-7
v_call: TRBV7-9
d_call: -
cdr3_nt: TGTGCCAGCAGCTTATACCTGGGTGAGCAGTACTTC
cdr3_aa: CASSLYLGEQYF

clone_size: many
j_call: TRBJ2-5
v_call: TRBV7-8
d_call: TRBD2
cdr3_nt: TGTGCCAGCAGCCGTCCGGGGCGCGGGAGGATGGTGGAGACCCAGTACTTC
cdr3_aa: CASSRPGRGRMVETQYF

clone_size: -
j_call: TRBJ2-5
v_call: TRBV6-6
d_call: TRBD1
cdr3_nt: TGTGCCACAGCACAGGGGGCGCCAATAGAGACCCAGTACTTC
cdr3_aa: CATAQGAPIETQYF

clone_size: few
j_call: TRBJ1-2
v_call: TRBV6-1
d_call: -
cdr3_nt: TGTGCCAGCAGTGAACCGGGGGGGGGTTATGGCTACACCTTC
cdr3_aa: CASSEPGGGYGYTF

clone_size: many
j_call: TRBJ2-1
v_call: TRBV12-3/TRBV12-4
d_call: TRBD2
cdr3_nt: TGTGCCAGCAGTTTTATCCTAGCGGCTTCCTACAATGAGCAGTTCTTC
cdr3_aa: CASSFILAASYNEQFF

clone_size: -
j_call: TRBJ1-2
v_call: TRBV6-1
d_call: TRBD1
cdr3_nt: TGTGCCAGCAGTCCCTGGGGGACAGGGGCCGGCTACACCTTC
cdr3_aa: CASSPWGTGAGYTF

clone_size: -
j_call: TRBJ2-1
v_call: TRBV14
d_call: -
cdr3_nt: TGTGCCAGCAGCCAAGAGGGAGCTCTCAATGAGCAGTTCTTC
cdr3_aa: CASSQEGALNEQFF

clone_size: medium-sized
j_call: TRBJ2-1
v_call: TRBV10-2
d_call: -
cdr3_nt: TGCGCCAGCAGCGTAGCGTACCACAATGAGCAGTTCTTC
cdr3_aa: CASSVAYHNEQFF

clone_size: -
j_call: TRBJ1-1
v_call: TRBV6-1
d_call: -
cdr3_nt: TGTGCCAGTCTTGCTAGAGGGTTGGACACTGAAGCTTTCTTT
cdr3_aa: CASLARGLDTEAFF

clone_size: few
j_call: TRBJ2-1
v_call: TRBV7-3
d_call: TRBD2
cdr3_nt: TGTGCCAGCAGCCCACAGCGGGAGGACCCTTGGAATGAGCAGTTCTTC
cdr3_aa: CASSPQREDPWNEQFF

clone_size: -
j_call: TRBJ2-1
v_call: TRBV6-6
d_call: -
cdr3_nt: TGTGCCAGCAGTTACGACCCGGGACGGCGCTACGAGCAGTTCTTC
cdr3_aa: CASSYDPGRRYEQFF

clone_size: -
j_call: TRBJ1-2
v_call: TRBV6-1
d_call: -
cdr3_nt: TGTGCCAGCAGTGAACGGAATAACTATGGCTACACCTTC
cdr3_aa: CASSERNNYGYTF

clone_size: medium-sized
j_call: TRBJ2-1
v_call: TRBV6-1
d_call: -
cdr3_nt: TGTGCCAGCAGTGAAGGGTCAGGGGCCCAAGAGACCCAGTTCTTC
cdr3_aa: CASSEGSGAQETQFF

clone_size: -
j_call: TRBJ2-6
v_call: TRBV6-1
d_call: -
cdr3_nt: TGTGCCACCGCTATCGGGGCCTCTGGGGCCAACGTCCTGACTTTC
cdr3_aa: CATAIGASGANVLTF

clone_size: -
j_call: TRBJ1-1
v_call: TRBV12-5
d_call: TRBD1
cdr3_nt: TGTGCTAGTGGTTTCCACAGGGGTGGTAACACTGAAGCTTTCTTT
cdr3_aa: CASGFHRGGNTEAFF

clone_size: large
j_call: TRBJ2-1
v_call: TRBV6-1
d_call: TRBD1
cdr3_nt: TGTGCCAGCAGCCCGGGACAGGGAGTCTACAATGAGCAGTTCTTC
cdr3_aa: CASSPGQGVYNEQFF

clone_size: medium-sized
j_call: TRBJ2-3
v_call: TRBV7-6
d_call: TRBD2
cdr3_nt: TGTGCCAGCAGCTCGACTAGCGGGGGGAATACAGATACGCAGTATTTT
cdr3_aa: CASSSTSGGNTDTQYF

clone_size: -
j_call: TRBJ1-5
v_call: TRBV6-1
d_call: -
cdr3_nt: TGTGCCAGCAGCCCCGGAGTCGCCCTTGGGAATCAGCCCCAGCATTTT
cdr3_aa: CASSPGVALGNQPQHF

clone_size: few
j_call: TRBJ2-2
v_call: TRBV7-2
d_call: TRBD1
cdr3_nt: TGTGCCAGCAGCGGACAGACAGGGGGAACCGGGGAGCTGTTTTTT
cdr3_aa: CASSGQTGGTGELFF

clone_size: few
j_call: TRBJ2-5
v_call: TRBV11-3
d_call: TRBD1
cdr3_nt: TGTGCCAGCAGCTCCGGGACAGGGGCTCAAGAGACCCAGTACTTC
cdr3_aa: CASSSGTGAQETQYF

clone_size: -
j_call: TRBJ2-7
v_call: TRBV27
d_call: -
cdr3_nt: TGTGCCAGCAGTTTGTCGTTTCTGTCCTACGAGCAGTACTTC
cdr3_aa: CASSLSFLSYEQYF

clone_size: few
j_call: TRBJ2-3
v_call: TRBV12-3/TRBV12-4
d_call: -
cdr3_nt: TGTGCCAGCAGCTTTACAGTAGATACGCAGTATTTT
cdr3_aa: CASSFTVDTQYF

clone_size: -
j_call: TRBJ2-1
v_call: TRBV6-1
d_call: -
cdr3_nt: TGTGCCAGCAGTGAAGAGGAGGGGAGCTCCTACGAGCAGTTCTTC
cdr3_aa: CASSEEEGSSYEQFF

clone_size: -
j_call: TRBJ1-2
v_call: TRBV6-1
d_call: -
cdr3_nt: TGTGCCAGCACGGGGTTGGTGGGCTACACCTTC
cdr3_aa: CASTGLVGYTF

clone_size: -
j_call: TRBJ2-4
v_call: TRBV7-2
d_call: -
cdr3_nt: TGTGCCAGTAAGCGGTACCGGCAGTACAATGAGCAGTACTTC
cdr3_aa: CASKRYRQYNEQYF

clone_size: -
j_call: TRBJ2-5
v_call: TRBV6-6
d_call: TRBD2
cdr3_nt: TGTGCCAGCAGTTACTTAGCGGGGCATCAAGAGACCCAGTACTTC
cdr3_aa: CASSYLAGHQETQYF

clone_size: -
j_call: TRBJ2-5
v_call: TRBV6-5
d_call: -
cdr3_nt: TGTGCCAGCAGTTACTCTCGGGGAGGCGAGACCCAGTACTTC
cdr3_aa: CASSYSRGGETQYF

clone_size: -
j_call: TRBJ2-3
v_call: TRBV6-4
d_call: TRBD2
cdr3_nt: TGTGCCAGCAGGTTAGCGGGGGGGCTCACAGATACGCAGTATTTT
cdr3_aa: CASRLAGGLTDTQYF

clone_size: few
j_call: TRBJ1-1
v_call: TRBV4-1
d_call: TRBD1
cdr3_nt: TGCGCCAGCAGCCAATTGGACAGGGTGGTCACTGAAGCTTTCTTT
cdr3_aa: CASSQLDRVVTEAFF

clone_size: few
j_call: TRBJ2-1
v_call: TRBV20-1
d_call: TRBD1
cdr3_nt: TGCAGTGCTGAACCGGGACAGGGAGGCAATGAGCAGTTCTTC
cdr3_aa: CSAEPGQGGNEQFF

clone_size: many
j_call: TRBJ1-2
v_call: TRBV6-1
d_call: TRBD1
cdr3_nt: TGTGCCAGCTCTCAGGACGCCGGACAGGGGGCGAGAGGCTACACCTTC
cdr3_aa: CASSQDAGQGARGYTF